A single sample is the source of the 22 T cell receptor beta chains below, sequenced in a study of blood T cell repertoires in COVID-19. Clones were sequenced by immunoSEQ multiplex PCR, and TCRdb holds only the in-frame ones, with some missing. The sample yields roughly 250,000 clones, about 88% seen once. Sequences were obtained from PBMCs or T cells enriched from blood (not recorded which). These receptors all stem from a woman aged 45-59 years who had recovered from COVID-19.

The chain has TRBV30 and TRBJ2-1, with 7 bases fitting TRBD1. The CDR3 contains 15 residues. Trimming removed 1 base from V and 5 bases from J; junction bases left unmatched: 8. Germline CDR1 is GTSNPN and CDR2 is SVGIG (reference sequence). The CDR3, as DNA: TGTGCCTGGAGTGCCTTAGACAGGGAAGACAATGAGCAGTTCTTC. It encodes CAWSALDREDNEQFF.

The J gene is TRBJ2-1, the V gene TRBV27, with TRBD2 matching 13 bases. The CDR3 runs 15 residues. The germline V gene has CDR1 MNHEY and CDR2 SMNVEV (reference sequence). The J segment lost 5 bases and the V segment lost 5 bases, leaving 3 bases of the junction unmatched. CDR3 loop: CASSVGTSGNNEQFF. In nucleotides, the CDR3 is TGTGCCAGCAGTGTCGGGACTAGCGGGAACAATGAGCAGTTCTTC.

This clone was counted only a few times. The chain couples TRBV5-4 to TRBJ2-3, with 13 nucleotides matching TRBD2. Trimming at V came to 4 bases and at J to 4 bases, leaving 6 bases not matched to a gene. From germline, CDR1 is SGHNT and CDR2 YYREEE (reference sequence). This CDR3 region has 16 residues. The CDR3 sequence is CASSKLAGGPPDTQYF. The CDR3 nucleotides read TGTGCCAGCAGCAAACTAGCGGGAGGGCCCCCAGATACGCAGTATTTT.

This clone was picked up one time. CDR3 protein: CASSEIAGGRHGTDTQYF. The CDR3 coding sequence is TGTGCCAGCAGTGAAATAGCGGGAGGGCGACATGGCACAGATACGCAGTATTTT. V is TRBV6-1 and J is TRBJ2-3, with 11 bases matching TRBD2. The CDR3 sequence is 18 residues long. V dropped 2 bases and J dropped 1; count of bases not matched to a gene: 8. Germline V CDR1 and CDR2: MNHNS, SASEGT.

The chain combines TRBV6-1 with TRBJ2-7, with D perhaps matching TRBD2 (6 bases). V was clipped by 1 base and J by 7 bases, with 14 bases between them. This CDR3 contains 14 residues. Looked up from germline, CDR1 is MNHNS and CDR2 is SASEGT. This CDR3 is CASSEGDGRGEQYF. CDR3 in DNA: TGTGCCAGCAGTGAAGGGGACGGGAGAGGTGAGCAGTACTTC.

The chain carries TRBV5-6 and TRBJ1-1; unclear D gene. Trimming left V 2 bases short and J 1 base short, with 12 bases between. Germline V lookup: CDR1 SGHDT, CDR2 YYEEEE. The CDR3 is made up of 15 amino acids. This CDR3 is CASSFAKPKNTEAFF. The DNA for the CDR3 is TGTGCCAGCAGCTTCGCAAAGCCAAAGAACACTGAAGCTTTCTTT.

The chain couples TRBV15 to TRBJ2-2; no definite D call. V shed 0 bases and J shed 5 bases, with 4 bases lying between them. The CDR3 runs to 13 residues. The germline CDR1 and CDR2 sequences are LNHNV and YYDKDF (reference sequence). The CDR3 DNA is TGTGCCACCAGCAGAGATCGGACCGGGGAGCTGTTTTTT. Its protein product is CATSRDRTGELFF.

The chain couples TRBV5-1 to TRBJ2-7; 7 bases align to TRBD2. CDR1 is SGHRS, CDR2 YFSETQ, per germline. The length of the CDR3 is 15 residues. V lost 0 bases and J lost 1; bases outside the gene matches: 4. CDR3 sequence (DNA): TGCGCCAGCAGCTTGGGGCAGGGAGGGTCCTACGAGCAGTACTTC. This sequence encodes CASSLGQGGSYEQYF.

The chain joins TRBV7-9 to TRBJ2-3, with TRBD2 as a possible D gene (6 bases). The germline V and J ends were trimmed by 5 bases and 1 base, with 10 bases remaining between them. Germline V lookup: CDR1 SEHNR, CDR2 FQNEAQ (reference sequence). This CDR3 contains 14 residues. For the CDR3, the DNA is TGTGCCAGCAGCATCCGACTAGGCACAGATACGCAGTATTTT. Translation gives CASSIRLGTDTQYF.

The chain couples TRBV29-1 to TRBJ2-3; 8 bases agree with TRBD1. The V and J ends lost 4 bases and 6 bases, in that order; junction bases with no gene match: 9. Looked up from germline, CDR1 is SQVTM and CDR2 is ANQGSEA. This CDR3 is 14 amino acids long. CDR3 in DNA: TGCAGCGTTGCCTTGGCAGGGGGCGTGGATACGCAGTATTTT. Amino acid sequence: CSVALAGGVDTQYF.

The chain links TRBV6-2 or TRBV6-3 to TRBJ2-7; D possibly corresponds to TRBD2 (5 bases). The CDR3 totals 13 residues. The V end was cut by 2 bases, the J end by 3 bases, with 8 bases between. Germline V gene sequence: CDR1 MNHEY, CDR2 SVGEGT. The DNA of the CDR3 is TGTGCCAGCAGTTACGAGACTAACTACGAGCAGTACTTC. Translating it yields CASSYETNYEQYF.

This chain joins TRBV18 and TRBJ1-4; the match to TRBD1 covers 7 bases. Germline values: CDR1 KGHSH, CDR2 LQKENI. The V gene end was trimmed by 2 bases and the J gene end by 8 bases; junction bases not matched to a gene: 5. The CDR3 length is 14 residues. Here the CDR3 DNA reads TGTGCCAGCTCACCAACGCAGGGGGAAGAAAAACTGTTTTTT. Translating gives CASSPTQGEEKLFF.

The rearrangement links TRBV6-5 to TRBJ1-1, with 9 bases lining up with TRBD1. The CDR3 loop spans 14 amino acids. With V trimmed by 6 bases and J by 5 bases, 7 bases remained unmatched. CDR1 is MNHEY, CDR2 SVGAGI, per germline. The CDR3 nucleotides read TGTGCCAGCAGGGGGACAGGGAAAGGGACTGAAGCTTTCTTT. This translates into CASRGTGKGTEAFF.

The V gene is TRBV6-5, the J gene TRBJ1-5, with no clear D. CDR1 and CDR2 (germline): MNHEY, SVGAGI. Trimming took 2 bases from V and 0 from J, leaving 2 bases between them. The CDR3 sequence is 13 residues long. In DNA form, the CDR3 reads TGTGCCAGCAGTTACCTTAGCAATCAGCCCCAGCATTTT. Translated, it gives CASSYLSNQPQHF.

There are a few counts of this clone. This rearrangement joins TRBV24-1 to TRBJ2-1; no definite D call. Germline CDR1 is KGHDR and CDR2 is SFDVKD. Trimming took 9 bases from V and 3 from J, leaving 5 bases between them. The CDR3 length is 11 residues. The CDR3 region is CATGSYNEQFF. The CDR3, as DNA: TGTGCCACCGGTAGCTACAATGAGCAGTTCTTC.

This clone has just a few counts. V is TRBV30 and J is TRBJ1-1, with D unclear. The V and J ends lost 4 bases and 4 bases respectively, with 10 bases between them. The CDR3 runs to 12 residues. Germline V gene data show CDR1 as GTSNPN and CDR2 as SVGIG (reference sequence). CDR3 region: CAWTTLGTEAFF. The CDR3 coding sequence is TGTGCCTGGACGACTCTGGGCACTGAAGCTTTCTTT.

The CDR3 bases are TGTGCCAGCAGTTACTTGGGCACCACGTTTGACGAAGCTTTCTTT. As protein: CASSYLGTTFDEAFF. The chain links TRBV6-5 to TRBJ1-1; D is ambiguous. Germline assignment: CDR1 MNHEY and CDR2 SVGAGI. Trimming left V 1 base short and J 8 bases short, with 17 bases between. The CDR3 totals 15 residues.

The J gene is TRBJ2-3, the V gene TRBV19, with 9 positions matching TRBD1. J gave up 5 bases and V 3 bases, and 9 bases lay outside the gene matches. CDR1 LNHDA and CDR2 SQIVND come from the germline V gene (reference sequence). The CDR3 is made up of 16 amino acids. This CDR3 is CASSIPGQGLKDTQYF. The CDR3 region has the DNA TGTGCCAGTAGTATTCCGGGACAGGGTCTTAAAGATACGCAGTATTTT. Based on the CDR3 plus reference TRBV19 and TRBJ2-3, the full variable domain is DGGITQSPKYLFRKEGQNVTLSCEQNLNHDAMYWYRQDPGQGLRLIYYSQIVNDFQKGDIAEGYSVSREKKESFPLTVTSAQKNPTAFYLCASSIPGQGLKDTQYFGPGTRLTVL.

This chain joins TRBV12-3 or TRBV12-4 and TRBJ1-2; no clear D. V was shortened by 6 bases and J by 5 bases, with 10 bases between the two germline ends. The CDR3 covers 12 residues. The CDR3 nucleotides are TGTGCCAGCAGCGAAGAGGGATATGGCTACACCTTC. Protein: CASSEEGYGYTF.

The J gene is TRBJ2-1, the V gene TRBV7-2; 14 nucleotides agree with TRBD2. V dropped 6 bases and J dropped 8; count of bases not matched to a gene: 12. The germline V gene encodes CDR1 SGHTA and CDR2 FQGNSA. The CDR3 is 17 residues long. The CDR3 loop reads CASRPGLAGDGVYEQFF. The CDR3 DNA reads TGTGCCAGCAGGCCGGGACTAGCGGGGGACGGTGTATATGAGCAGTTCTTC.

The chain links TRBV12-5 to TRBJ1-5; D gene ambiguous. The CDR3 spans 18 residues. From germline, CDR1 is LGHNT and CDR2 FRNRAP. V lost 0 bases and J lost 1, with 16 bases in between. The chain's CDR3 is CASGLVFPLVGSNQPQHF. The CDR3, as DNA: TGTGCTAGTGGTTTGGTTTTCCCCCTGGTGGGCAGCAATCAGCCCCAGCATTTT.

This clone came up a few times. CDR3 nucleotide sequence: TGTGCCAGCTCACCCCCCCTTCCAGCTGGAAACACCATATATTTT. It specifies CASSPPLPAGNTIYF. This rearrangement joins TRBV18 to TRBJ1-3; unclear D gene. CDR1 is KGHSH and CDR2 is LQKENI in the germline V gene. The length of the CDR3 is 15 residues. V was shortened by 3 bases and J by 2 bases, with 11 bases between the two germline ends.